This T cell receptor beta chain was documented in a study of cytomegalovirus exposure and HLA in healthy donors. Turning to the study itself: Researchers previously reported finding about 110 million unique TCR beta sequences from 150 million to 200 million T cells. General study findings and limits: Most of the CMV-associated TCR beta chains (in a later analysis) appeared to be HLA-restricted.

No record was made of this donor's CMV serostatus. Use of 60 Vbeta and 13 Jbeta primers characterized the PCR. Libraries were prepared by immunoSEQ multiplex PCR; TCRdb keeps only in-frame clonotypes and omits some of them. Of 85,000 to 100,000 clones listed, around 76% are singletons. This CDR3 spans 14 amino acids. V lost 1 base, J lost 6 bases, and 15 bases lay in between. The germline gives CDR1 GTSNPN, CDR2 SVGIG (reference sequence). In the case of this clone: No antigen is known for it.

The sample was PBMCs. V is TRBV30 and J is TRBJ1-2, with TRBD1 as a possible D gene (5 bases). The receptor was isolated from a human donor in good health. CDR3 in DNA: TGTGCCTGGAGTGGAGGTAGGGGCGGCCATGGCTACACCTTC. This sequence encodes CAWSGGRGGHGYTF.